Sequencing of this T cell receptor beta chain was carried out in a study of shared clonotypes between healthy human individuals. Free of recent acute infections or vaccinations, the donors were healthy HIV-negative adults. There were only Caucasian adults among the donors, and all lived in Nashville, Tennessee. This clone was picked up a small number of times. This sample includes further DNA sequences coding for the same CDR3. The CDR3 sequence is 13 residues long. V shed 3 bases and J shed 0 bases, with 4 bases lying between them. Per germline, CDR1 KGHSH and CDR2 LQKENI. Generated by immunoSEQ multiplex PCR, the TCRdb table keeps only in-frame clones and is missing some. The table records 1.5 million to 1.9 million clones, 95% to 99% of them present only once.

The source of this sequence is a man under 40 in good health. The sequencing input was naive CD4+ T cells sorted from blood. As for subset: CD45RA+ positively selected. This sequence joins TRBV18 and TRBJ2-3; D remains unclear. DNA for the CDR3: TGTGCCAGCTCACCGTCTAGCACAGATACGCAGTATTTT. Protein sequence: CASSPSSTDTQYF.